Listed here is a single TCR beta chain. Its antigen remains unknown. RNA served as the template for amplifying TCR beta CDR3 regions. Second-round multiplex PCR came after a first-round RT-PCR that employed HTBI primers. TCRdb recomputed calls from the multiplex PCR reads with MiXCR, one row per CDR3 protein. The table records over a million distinct CDR3 sequences, roughly two fifths of them present only once. The sample belongs to a study of Graves' ophthalmopathy and Graves' hyperthyroidism. Overall study context: Stable hyperthyroidism meant no progression to ophthalmopathy within 18 months of follow-up.

Study observations and caveats: The model reached just under 71% sensitivity and roughly 72% specificity for predicting ophthalmopathy progression.

It was on clinical symptoms, serum thyroxine, TRAb, thyroid ultrasound and orbital computed tomography that diagnosis relied. V shed 10 bases and J shed 11 bases, with 18 bases lying between them. Germline CDR1 and CDR2: ENHRY and SYGVKD. The CDR3 spans 12 residues. The chain links TRBV10-3 to TRBJ1-5, with D unclear. The clonotype originates from an adult man with Graves' hyperthyroidism. Sequenced material: peripheral blood or thyroid tissue (not recorded which). The CDR3 DNA sequence: TGTGCCAGCACGTCTGCAGGAGGCACCCAGCATTTT. As protein: CASTSAGGTQHF.